These T cell receptor beta chains were read from a single sample in a study of regulatory T cells in long-lasting Graves disease. One entry per CDR3 protein, called by TCRdb with MiXCR from the multiplex PCR reads. Of 500,000 or so distinct CDR3 sequences detected, 12% to 15% appear once; the ten largest clones hold over 15%. These sequences were also reported in another study, on T cells in Graves' hyperthyroidism and ophthalmopathy.

Source: peripheral blood mononuclear cells (PBMCs), taken at new diagnosis, from a patient treated with antithyroid drugs. Source of these receptors: a woman aged 45-59 years with Graves disease. CDR3s include the opening cysteine and the closing phenylalanine or tryptophan.

CASVSEDYGYTF,TRBV28
CASSSPGDTGELFF,TRBV5-1
CASGPDWAGEQYF,TRBV19
CSARDISLGGTQETQYF,TRBV20-1
CASSQGGLTSGYEQYF,TRBV4-1
CSARRGALPDTQYF,TRBV20-1
CASRSLRGEGTEAFF,TRBV5-1
CSATGLADNEQFF,TRBV20-1
CSASPLAGSYEQYF,TRBV20-1
CASSRGLEADTQYF,TRBV12-3/TRBV12-4
CASNPLDRDMNQPQHF,TRBV6-2/TRBV6-3
CASSSDLAGVGDTQYF,TRBV5-1
CASSGSQGDYGYTF,TRBV25-1
CASSPLAGGPYGELFF,TRBV2
CSARDSRTGPSEQYF,TRBV20-1
CASSSTSGPLLNTGELFF,TRBV7-7
CASSGWIGSYEQYF,TRBV28
CASSQDFGTSSHEQYF,TRBV3-1
CASRPNMGRGGDEQFF,TRBV28
CASSARFQGQPQHF,TRBV7-2
CASSYPAGEAFF,TRBV6-2/TRBV6-3
CAWTGSGANVLTF,TRBV30
CASAGTSGSSYNEQFF,TRBV2
CASSAYTLPKTNNEQFF,TRBV6-2/TRBV6-3
CASSLSTGANEQYF,TRBV5-1
CASSLRSPSGSTWFSTDTQYF,TRBV27
CASSGGETGYNEQFF,TRBV10-2
CASSLSGRINYGYTF,TRBV27
CATTLAGGLASEQYF,TRBV10-3
CASSLDRVEGYTF,TRBV5-1
CASSGQIYEQYF,TRBV2
CAWSLGDSSYEQYF,TRBV30
CASSSGLAGLHF,TRBV7-8
CASSKTSGESYEQYF,TRBV6-1
CASSVGIGSSRTGELFF,TRBV9
CASSFLPPGYNEQFF,TRBV28
CASRRSDDRGGEQYF,TRBV5-1
CASSGRQTNTGELFF,TRBV9
CSARGLSYEQYF,TRBV20-1
CSVEQGSGNTIYF,TRBV29-1
CASSIGGLQFEAFF,TRBV19
CASSSSLVQGAMNEQFF,TRBV12-3/TRBV12-4
CSAIGGTGVDTQYF,TRBV20-1
CASIGGSQETQYF,TRBV28
CASSDPSGPPEQYF,TRBV25-1